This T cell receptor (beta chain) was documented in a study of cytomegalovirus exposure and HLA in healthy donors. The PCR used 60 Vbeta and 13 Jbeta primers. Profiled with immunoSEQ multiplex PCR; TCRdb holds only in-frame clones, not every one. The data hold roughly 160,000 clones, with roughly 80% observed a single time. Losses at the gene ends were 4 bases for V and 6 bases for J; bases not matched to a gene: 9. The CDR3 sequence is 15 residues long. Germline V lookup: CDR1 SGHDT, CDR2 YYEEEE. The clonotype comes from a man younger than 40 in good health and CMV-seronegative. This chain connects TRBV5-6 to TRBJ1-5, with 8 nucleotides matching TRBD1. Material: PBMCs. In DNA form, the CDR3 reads TGTGCCAGCAGCGGCGGGACAGGAAGGAGTCAGCCCCAGCATTTT. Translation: CASSGGTGRSQPQHF.